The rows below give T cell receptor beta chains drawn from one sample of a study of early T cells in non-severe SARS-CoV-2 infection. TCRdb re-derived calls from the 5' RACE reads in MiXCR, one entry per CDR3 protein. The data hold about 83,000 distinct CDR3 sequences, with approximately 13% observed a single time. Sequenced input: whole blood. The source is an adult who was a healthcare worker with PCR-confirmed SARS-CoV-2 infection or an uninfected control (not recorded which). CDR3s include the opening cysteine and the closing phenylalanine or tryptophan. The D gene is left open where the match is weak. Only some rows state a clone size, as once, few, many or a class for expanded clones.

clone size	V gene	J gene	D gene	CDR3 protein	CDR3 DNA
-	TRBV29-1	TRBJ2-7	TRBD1	CSVGDSLAYEQYF	TGCAGCGTCGGGGACAGCCTAGCCTACGAGCAGTACTTC
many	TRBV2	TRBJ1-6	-	CASSRVNSPLHF	TGTGCCAGCTCCCGGGTTAATTCACCCCTCCACTTT
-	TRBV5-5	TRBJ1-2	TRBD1	CASSLTLGQGGPYGYTF	TGTGCCAGCAGCTTGACCCTAGGACAGGGAGGACCCTATGGCTACACCTTC
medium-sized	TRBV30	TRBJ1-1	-	CAWSVELVQGRETEAFF	TGTGCCTGGAGTGTAGAGTTAGTCCAGGGGAGAGAGACTGAAGCTTTCTTT
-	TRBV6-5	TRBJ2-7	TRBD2	CASSPRSGGFPYEQYF	TGTGCCAGCAGCCCCCGTAGCGGGGGGTTTCCCTACGAGCAGTACTTC
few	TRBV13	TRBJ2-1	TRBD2	CATPGLAGGRSSYNEQFF	TGTGCCACCCCGGGACTAGCGGGGGGGAGGAGCTCCTACAATGAGCAGTTCTTC
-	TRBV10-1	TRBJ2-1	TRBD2	CASSGTSGVPPLFF	TGCGCCAGCAGCGGGACTAGCGGGGTACCTCCCCTGTTCTTC
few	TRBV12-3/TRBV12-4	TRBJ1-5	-	CASSLEEPQHF	TGTGCCAGCAGTTTGGAGGAGCCCCAGCATTTT
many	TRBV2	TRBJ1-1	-	CASSEEGWAFF	TGTGCCAGCAGTGAAGAAGGTTGGGCTTTCTTT
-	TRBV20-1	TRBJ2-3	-	CSARRGSTDTQYF	TGCAGTGCGAGAAGAGGGAGCACAGATACGCAGTATTTT
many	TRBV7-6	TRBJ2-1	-	CASSLAPGLIENEQFF	TGTGCCAGCAGCTTAGCCCCCGGGCTGATTGAGAATGAGCAGTTCTTC
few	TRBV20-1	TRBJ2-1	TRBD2	CSPRGGEQFF	TGCAGCCCACGCGGGGGTGAGCAGTTCTTC
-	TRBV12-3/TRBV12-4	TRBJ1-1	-	CASSLNDPGGEPETFF	TGTGCCAGCAGTTTAAACGACCCCGGGGGCGAGCCTGAAACTTTCTTT
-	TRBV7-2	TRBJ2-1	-	CASSLGDEYNEQFF	TGTGCCAGCAGCTTAGGCGATGAGTACAATGAGCAGTTCTTC
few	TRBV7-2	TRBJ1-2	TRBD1	CASSSVRGGNGYTF	TGTGCCAGCAGCTCGGTCAGGGGGGGTAATGGCTACACCTTC
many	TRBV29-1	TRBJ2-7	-	CSVVSPYSYEQYF	TGCAGCGTCGTCTCACCCTACTCCTACGAGCAGTACTTC
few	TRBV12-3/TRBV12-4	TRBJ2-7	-	CASSFTQGLSYEQYF	TGTGCCAGCAGTTTTACCCAGGGGCTCTCCTACGAGCAGTACTTC
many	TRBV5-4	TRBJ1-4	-	CASSPDGQNEKLFF	TGTGCCAGCAGCCCTGACGGGCAGAATGAAAAACTGTTTTTT
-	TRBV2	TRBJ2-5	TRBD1	CASRGRTGRQETQYF	TGTGCCAGCAGAGGCCGGACAGGGAGACAAGAGACCCAGTACTTC
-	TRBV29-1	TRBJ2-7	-	CSVEDAGQSYEQYF	TGCAGCGTTGAAGATGCGGGACAGAGCTACGAGCAGTACTTC
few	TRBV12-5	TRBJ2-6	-	CATSGGANVLTF	TGTGCTACCTCCGGGGGGGCCAACGTCCTGACTTTC
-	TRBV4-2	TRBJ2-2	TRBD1	CASSVDRANGELFF	TGTGCCAGCAGCGTAGACAGGGCCAACGGGGAGCTGTTTTTT
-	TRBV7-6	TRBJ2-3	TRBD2	CASSLGTSGGTDTQYF	TGTGCCAGCAGCTTAGGGACTAGCGGGGGTACAGATACGCAGTATTTT
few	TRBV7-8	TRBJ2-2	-	CASSSEVGTGELFF	TGTGCCAGCAGCTCCGAGGTGGGCACCGGGGAGCTGTTTTTT
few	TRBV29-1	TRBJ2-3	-	CSVEVQKSTDTQYF	TGCAGCGTTGAGGTACAGAAAAGCACAGATACGCAGTATTTT
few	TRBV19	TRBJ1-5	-	CASSTPGPTNQPQHF	TGTGCCAGTAGTACACCGGGACCTACCAATCAGCCCCAGCATTTT
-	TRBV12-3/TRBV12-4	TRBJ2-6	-	CASTQSPGAGANVLTF	TGTGCCAGCACACAATCACCAGGGGCTGGGGCCAACGTCCTGACTTTC
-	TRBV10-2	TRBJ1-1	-	CASSESTGSRPAFF	TGCGCCAGCAGTGAGTCGACGGGCTCCCGGCCAGCTTTCTTT
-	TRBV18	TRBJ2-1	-	CASSPYPQGSSYNEQFF	TGTGCCAGCTCACCCTACCCACAAGGGAGCTCCTACAATGAGCAGTTCTTC
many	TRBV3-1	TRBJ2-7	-	CASSQDMSITYEQYF	TGTGCCAGCAGCCAAGATATGTCCATTACCTACGAGCAGTACTTC
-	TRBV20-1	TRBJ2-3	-	CSASAVISDTQYF	TGCAGTGCTAGTGCTGTTATCTCAGATACGCAGTATTTT
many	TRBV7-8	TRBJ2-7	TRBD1	CASSFLNRGLGYEQYF	TGTGCCAGCAGCTTCCTTAACAGGGGGCTCGGTTACGAGCAGTACTTC
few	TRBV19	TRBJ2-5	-	CASSTPGPANF	TGTGCCAGTAGTACTCCGGGGCCCGCGAACTTC
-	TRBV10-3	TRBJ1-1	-	CATNGGPNIEAFF	TGTGCCACCAACGGGGGACCGAACATTGAAGCTTTCTTT
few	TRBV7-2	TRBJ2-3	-	CASSLTGPPDTQYF	TGTGCCAGCAGCCTGACAGGTCCCCCGGATACGCAGTATTTT
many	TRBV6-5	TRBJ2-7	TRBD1	CASSPRGGTGFSSEQYF	TGTGCCAGCAGTCCACGAGGGGGGACAGGGTTTAGTTCCGAGCAGTACTTC
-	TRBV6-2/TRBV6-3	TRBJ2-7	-	CASISPEPTEQYF	TGTGCCAGCATCTCACCCGAGCCTACCGAGCAGTACTTC
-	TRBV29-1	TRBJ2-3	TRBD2	CSVVTSGGMDTQYF	TGCAGCGTGGTTACTAGCGGGGGTATGGATACGCAGTATTTT
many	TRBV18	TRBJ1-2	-	CASSPPRAASGYTF	TGTGCCAGCTCACCACCGCGGGCTGCTAGTGGCTACACCTTC
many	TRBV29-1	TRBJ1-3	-	CSVESGNTIYF	TGCAGCGTTGAAAGTGGAAACACCATATATTTT
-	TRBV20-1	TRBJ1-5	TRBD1	CSAREWDRGSNQPQHF	TGCAGTGCTAGAGAATGGGACAGGGGAAGCAATCAGCCCCAGCATTTT
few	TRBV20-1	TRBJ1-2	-	CSAVPGPNYGYTF	TGCAGTGCTGTCCCCGGGCCCAACTATGGCTACACCTTC
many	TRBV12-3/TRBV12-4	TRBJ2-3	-	CASSNRGKPTDTQYF	TGTGCCAGCAGCAATAGGGGGAAACCCACAGATACGCAGTATTTT
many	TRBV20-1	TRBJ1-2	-	CSAREVPSPNYGLTF	TGCAGTGCCAGAGAGGTCCCCTCACCTAACTATGGCCTCACCTTC
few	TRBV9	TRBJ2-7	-	CASSPTQGAPYEQYF	TGTGCCAGCAGCCCAACCCAGGGAGCCCCCTACGAGCAGTACTTC
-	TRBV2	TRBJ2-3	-	CASSEGGQGSDTQYF	TGTGCCAGCAGTGAAGGTGGGCAGGGATCAGATACGCAGTATTTT
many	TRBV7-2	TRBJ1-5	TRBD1	CASSPLWTGRPNQPQHF	TGTGCCAGCAGCCCCCTTTGGACAGGGCGGCCTAATCAGCCCCAGCATTTT
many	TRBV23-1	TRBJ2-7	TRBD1	CASSHRRQGPILYEQYF	TGCGCCAGCAGTCACCGACGACAGGGGCCAATCCTGTACGAGCAGTACTTC
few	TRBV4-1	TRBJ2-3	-	CASSQDRRGANTDTQYF	TGCGCCAGCAGCCAAGATAGGAGGGGGGCGAACACAGATACGCAGTATTTT
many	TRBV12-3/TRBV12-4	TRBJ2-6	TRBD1	CASSFGQGATGANVLTF	TGTGCCAGCAGTTTCGGTCAGGGGGCCACCGGGGCCAACGTCCTGACTTTC
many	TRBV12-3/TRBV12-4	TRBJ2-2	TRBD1	CASRAQGANTGELFF	TGTGCCAGCAGGGCTCAGGGGGCGAACACCGGGGAGCTGTTTTTT
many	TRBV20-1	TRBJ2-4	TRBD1	CSAGQGTKNIQYF	TGCAGTGCTGGACAGGGGACAAAAAACATTCAGTACTTC
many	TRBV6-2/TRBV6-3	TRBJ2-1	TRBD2	CASSGGDYNEQFF	TGTGCCAGCTCGGGGGGGGATTACAATGAGCAGTTCTTC
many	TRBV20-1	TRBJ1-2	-	CSVWGAGYGYTF	TGCAGTGTTTGGGGAGCTGGCTATGGCTACACCTTC
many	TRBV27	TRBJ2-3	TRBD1	CASSSLTGLEDTQYF	TGTGCCAGCAGTTCACTGACAGGGCTCGAAGATACGCAGTATTTT